This record concerns one T cell receptor (beta chain) sequence. TCRdb used MiXCR to reprocess the 5' RACE reads, holding one entry per CDR3 protein. This table has more than 60,000 distinct CDR3 sequences, 19% appearing once. This record belongs to a study of HIV-infected patients and healthy controls. The CDR3 consists of 15 residues. The germline CDR1 and CDR2 sequences are SGHDN and FVKESK. Trimming shortened V by 5 bases and J by 3 bases, and 17 bases separated the two germline ends. The receptor was isolated from a human donor in good health. Sequenced: CD4+ T cells from blood. V is TRBV14 and J is TRBJ2-7, with D possibly TRBD2 on 7 matching bases. In nucleotides, the CDR3 is TGTGCCAGCAGCAAACGGGGGGCCGGAGTCTACGAGCAGTACTTC. Translation: CASSKRGAGVYEQYF.